A selection of T cell receptor beta chains follows, all from one sample in a study of blood T cells in healthy people across ages. TCRdb passed the 5' RACE reads through MiXCR, listing each CDR3 protein once. The table records approximately 1,700,000 distinct CDR3 sequences, approximately 39% of them present only once. The sequencing sample was made of blood. All receptors come from a human donor in good health. The CDR3 runs from the conserved cysteine through the conserved F or W. The D gene is left open where the match is weak.

V gene,J gene,D gene,CDR3 protein
TRBV15,TRBJ2-7,TRBD1,CATSSSIQGAMDEQYF
TRBV24-1,TRBJ2-1,NA,CATSDRSRGSYNEQFF
TRBV7-9,TRBJ2-5,NA,CASSRIETQYF
TRBV20-1,TRBJ2-3,NA,CSASEETTDTQYF
TRBV10-3,TRBJ1-5,NA,CAISGDGQTNQPQHF
TRBV12-3/TRBV12-4,TRBJ2-1,TRBD2,CASSPLAGGPNEQFF
TRBV20-1,TRBJ2-5,TRBD1,CSAPRQGGETQYF
TRBV6-2/TRBV6-3,TRBJ1-5,NA,CASSYSMGANQPQHF
TRBV11-2,TRBJ2-1,TRBD2,CASSLRAGGLPNEQFF
TRBV4-3,TRBJ1-6,NA,CASSQEYPIYSPLHF
TRBV27,TRBJ2-1,NA,CAGSLDGQYNEQFF
TRBV7-8,TRBJ1-5,TRBD1,CASSSALGTGEYGAGQPQHF
TRBV9,TRBJ1-6,NA,CASSVEGRRYNSPLHF
TRBV7-3,TRBJ2-4,TRBD1,CASSLGTAGNHGQYF
TRBV5-6,TRBJ2-3,TRBD1,CASTARDRGADTQYF
TRBV12-3/TRBV12-4,TRBJ1-5,NA,CATTQYSNQPQHF
TRBV3-1,TRBJ2-3,TRBD1,CASYRQGAIPDTQYF
TRBV12-3/TRBV12-4,TRBJ2-5,NA,CASSLEGLRQETQYF
TRBV7-2,TRBJ1-2,NA,CASSSMVTNYGYTF
TRBV5-6,TRBJ1-1,NA,CASSQDPRPPTEAFF
TRBV7-2,TRBJ2-1,NA,CTSSFFVSPGTYNEQFF
TRBV11-1,TRBJ2-7,TRBD1,CASSKRTGEDTQYF
TRBV4-3,TRBJ1-4,NA,CASSQARGAGEKLFF
TRBV9,TRBJ2-1,TRBD1,CASNNNRGPYNEQFF
TRBV12-3/TRBV12-4,NA,TRBD2,CASSPGGTSGTYEQYF
TRBV5-5,TRBJ2-4,TRBD1,CASSETRGMVIQYF
TRBV6-5,TRBJ1-4,TRBD1,CASSTGQDNEKLFF
TRBV7-9,TRBJ2-5,NA,CASTLPTAQETQYF
TRBV7-2,TRBJ2-5,TRBD2,CASSTFFSSGGETQYF
TRBV4-2,TRBJ2-5,TRBD2,CASSQGVASGQETQYF
TRBV10-3,TRBJ1-5,NA,CAISEGGRQPQHF
TRBV29-1,TRBJ2-1,NA,CSVDGVLYNEQFF
TRBV20-1,TRBJ2-3,TRBD1,CSASGPGQGSTDTQYF
TRBV7-9,TRBJ2-1,NA,CASSLAPFSGSEQFF
TRBV7-2,TRBJ2-3,NA,CASSLSFTDTQYF
TRBV19,TRBJ2-3,NA,CASSVLGIGQGGSTDTQYF
TRBV24-1,TRBJ1-2,NA,CATSDQGKVEGYTF
TRBV7-9,TRBJ1-4,NA,CASSLTGDHEKLFF
TRBV19,TRBJ2-7,NA,CASSISLALSYEQYF
TRBV6-2/TRBV6-3,TRBJ1-1,NA,CASSGTTNIAFF
TRBV12-3/TRBV12-4,TRBJ2-2,NA,CASSLAVPTGELFF
TRBV20-1,TRBJ1-2,NA,CSALKYGYTF
TRBV9,TRBJ1-5,NA,CASSVGWAALPQHF
TRBV5-1,TRBJ2-7,TRBD2,CASSAITSGGAEEQYF
TRBV6-6,TRBJ1-1,NA,CASSSRSGEGTEAFF
TRBV12-3/TRBV12-4,TRBJ1-5,NA,CASSLWLGSSNQPQHF
TRBV6-6,TRBJ1-1,TRBD1,CASSPTGVPEAFF
TRBV7-2,TRBJ1-1,NA,CASSLALLRQAFF
TRBV2,TRBJ2-5,NA,CASVRGQETQYF
TRBV20-1,TRBJ2-1,TRBD1,CSAHAPGTGGYNEQFF
TRBV11-2,NA,TRBD1,CASSFFLGTGAYEQYF
TRBV5-4,TRBJ1-5,TRBD1,CASSRDRAQPQHF
TRBV2,TRBJ1-2,NA,CASSEAGSSDYGYTF
TRBV12-3/TRBV12-4,TRBJ2-3,TRBD1,CASSSNRGATDTQYF
TRBV20-1,TRBJ1-1,NA,CSARGPSRDTEAFF
TRBV7-9,NA,TRBD1,CASSSQGAQGYEQYF
TRBV6-5,TRBJ2-1,TRBD1,CASSPWTGGMNEQFF